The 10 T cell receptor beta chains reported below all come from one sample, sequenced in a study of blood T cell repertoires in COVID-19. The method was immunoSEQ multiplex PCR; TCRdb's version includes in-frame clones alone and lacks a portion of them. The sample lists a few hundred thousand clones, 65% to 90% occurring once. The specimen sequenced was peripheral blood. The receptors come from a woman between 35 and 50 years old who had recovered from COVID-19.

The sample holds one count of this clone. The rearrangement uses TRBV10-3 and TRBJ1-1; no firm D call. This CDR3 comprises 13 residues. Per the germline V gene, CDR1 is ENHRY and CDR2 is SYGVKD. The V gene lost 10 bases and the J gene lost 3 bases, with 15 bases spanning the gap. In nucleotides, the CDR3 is TGTGCCACAAAACTGCAAAGTGACACTGAAGCTTTCTTT. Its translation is CATKLQSDTEAFF.

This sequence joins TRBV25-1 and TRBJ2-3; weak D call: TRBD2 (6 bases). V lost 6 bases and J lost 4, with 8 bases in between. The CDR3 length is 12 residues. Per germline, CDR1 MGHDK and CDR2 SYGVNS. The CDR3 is CASREGSDTQYF. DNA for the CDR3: TGTGCCAGCAGGGAGGGGTCAGATACGCAGTATTTT. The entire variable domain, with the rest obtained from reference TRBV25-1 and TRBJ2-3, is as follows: EADIYQTPRYLVIGTGKKITLECSQTMGHDKMYWYQQDPGMELHLIHYSYGVNSTEKGDLSSESTVSRIRTEHFPLTLESARPSHTSQYLCASREGSDTQYFGPGTRLTVL.

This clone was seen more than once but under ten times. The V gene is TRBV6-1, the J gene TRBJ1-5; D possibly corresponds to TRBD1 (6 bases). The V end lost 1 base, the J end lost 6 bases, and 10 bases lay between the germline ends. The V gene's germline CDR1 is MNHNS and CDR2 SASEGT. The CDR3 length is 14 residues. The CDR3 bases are TGTGCCAGCAGTGAAGTTAGGGGGTTTCAGCCCCAGCATTTT. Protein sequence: CASSEVRGFQPQHF.

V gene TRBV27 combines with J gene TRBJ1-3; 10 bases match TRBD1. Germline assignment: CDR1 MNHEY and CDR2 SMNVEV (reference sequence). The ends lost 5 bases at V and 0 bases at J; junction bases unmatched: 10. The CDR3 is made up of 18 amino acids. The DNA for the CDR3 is TGTGCCAGCAGTCCACGGACAGGGGGGACCCTCTCTGGAAACACCATATATTTT. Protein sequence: CASSPRTGGTLSGNTIYF.

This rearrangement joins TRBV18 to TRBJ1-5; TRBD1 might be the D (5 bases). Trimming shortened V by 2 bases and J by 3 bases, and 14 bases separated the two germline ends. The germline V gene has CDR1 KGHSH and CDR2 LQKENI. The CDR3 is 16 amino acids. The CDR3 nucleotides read TGTGCCAGCTCACCAGCTTCAGGGAATTCCAATCAGCCCCAGCATTTT. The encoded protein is CASSPASGNSNQPQHF.

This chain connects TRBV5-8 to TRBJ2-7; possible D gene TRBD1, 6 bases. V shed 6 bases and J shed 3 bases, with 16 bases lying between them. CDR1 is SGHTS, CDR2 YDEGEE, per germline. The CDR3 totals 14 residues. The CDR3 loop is CASTADRTIYEQYF. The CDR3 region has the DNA TGTGCCAGCACCGCCGACAGGACAATCTACGAGCAGTACTTC.

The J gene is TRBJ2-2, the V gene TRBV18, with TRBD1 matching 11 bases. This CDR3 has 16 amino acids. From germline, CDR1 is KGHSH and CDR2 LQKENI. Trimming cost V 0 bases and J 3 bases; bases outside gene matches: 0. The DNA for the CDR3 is TGTGCCAGCTCACCACCGGGACAGGGGGACACCGGGGAGCTGTTTTTT. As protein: CASSPPGQGDTGELFF.

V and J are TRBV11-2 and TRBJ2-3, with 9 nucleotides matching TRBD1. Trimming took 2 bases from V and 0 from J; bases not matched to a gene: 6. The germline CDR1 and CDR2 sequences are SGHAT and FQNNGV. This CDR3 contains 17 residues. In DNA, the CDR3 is TGTGCCAGCAGCTTACAGGGGACAGGGATGAGCACAGATACGCAGTATTTT. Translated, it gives CASSLQGTGMSTDTQYF.

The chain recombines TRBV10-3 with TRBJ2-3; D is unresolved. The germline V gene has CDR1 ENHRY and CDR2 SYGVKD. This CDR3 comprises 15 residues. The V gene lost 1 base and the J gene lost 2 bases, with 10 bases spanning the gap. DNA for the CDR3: TGTGCCATCAGTGAGTATGGTAGAGACACAGATACGCAGTATTTT. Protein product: CAISEYGRDTDTQYF.

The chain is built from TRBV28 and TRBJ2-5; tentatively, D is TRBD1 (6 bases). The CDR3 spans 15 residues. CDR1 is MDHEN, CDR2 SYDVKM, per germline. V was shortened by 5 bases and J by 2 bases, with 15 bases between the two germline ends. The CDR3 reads CASSPDRRVQETQYF. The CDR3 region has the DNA TGTGCCAGCAGTCCAGACAGGAGAGTTCAAGAGACCCAGTACTTC.